This T cell receptor beta chain was sequenced for a study of T-cell memory formation after mild COVID-19. The CDR3 is 13 residues long. CDR1 and CDR2 (germline): KGHSH, LQKENI. V was cut by 6 bases and J by 5 bases, with 13 bases left in between. After 5'RACE with constant-segment primers, TCR alpha and TCR beta cDNA libraries carrying sample barcodes and UMIs were obtained. From the 5' RACE reads, TCRdb called clonotypes with MiXCR, one entry per CDR3 protein. The table has around 340,000 distinct CDR3 sequences, 13% seen once. V usage is TRBV18 and J usage is TRBJ1-1; D not certain. This TCR was recovered from a man younger than 35 who had mild COVID-19 (a few samples of this study predate the infection). Cell type and time point are not known. Input material: PBMCs or a T cell subset sorted from them (not recorded which). This CDR3 is CASSPDRGTEAFF. As DNA, the CDR3 is TGTGCCAGCTCCCCTGATCGGGGTACTGAAGCTTTCTTT.